Sequencing of this T cell receptor beta chain was carried out in a study of blood T cell repertoires in COVID-19. Study at large: T cells, B-cell-depleted T cells, or PBMCs supplied cDNA or gDNA.

Adults between roughly 18 and 90 years of age took part from 24 US areas. The study assigned cohorts using participant-reported clinical history. This CDR3 spans 14 amino acids. J gave up 8 bases and V 2 bases, and 5 bases lay outside the gene matches. Germline CDR1 is SGHTA and CDR2 is FQGNSA. TCRdb keeps only in-frame clones here, not all; method: immunoSEQ multiplex PCR. The sample has roughly 310,000 clones; over 75% are singletons. The rearrangement uses TRBV7-2 and TRBJ2-5; 10 nucleotides line up with TRBD2. The sample was PBMCs or T cells enriched from blood (not recorded which). The receptor's source is a woman aged 35 to 49 who had recovered from COVID-19. CDR3 in amino acids: CASSLIEREGTQYF. In DNA, the CDR3 is TGTGCCAGCAGCTTAATCGAGCGGGAGGGAACCCAGTACTTC.